Each of the 4 T cell receptor beta chains below was sequenced from the same sample in a study of early T cells in non-severe SARS-CoV-2 infection. From the 5' RACE reads, TCRdb called clonotypes with MiXCR, one entry per CDR3 protein. The sample consists of approximately 26,000 distinct CDR3 sequences, 4% to 5.5% of them appearing once. Source material: whole blood. Receptor source: an adult who was a healthcare worker with PCR-confirmed SARS-CoV-2 infection or an uninfected control (not recorded which).

V usage is TRBV19 and J usage is TRBJ1-1; D gene unclear. Germline V lookup: CDR1 LNHDA, CDR2 SQIVND (reference sequence). V was trimmed by 4 bases and J by 13 bases, leaving 22 bases between them. This CDR3 is built from 14 residues. This CDR3 reads CASSTTDTGFHGFF. The CDR3 DNA is TGTGCCAGTAGTACCACAGACACGGGTTTCCATGGTTTCTTT.

This clonotype has a count of ten or more. The chain carries TRBV6-5 and TRBJ2-1; D uncertain. Trimming took off 5 bases at V and 6 bases at J, with 8 bases between the two ends. CDR1 and CDR2 (germline): MNHEY, SVGAGI. The CDR3 sequence is 12 residues long. CDR3 in DNA: TGTGCCAGCAGTCCCAACTCCAATGAGCAGTTCTTC. Encoded protein: CASSPNSNEQFF.

In this sample, this clonotype turned up a few times. The chain links TRBV27 to TRBJ2-1; D unresolved. Between the trimmed V and J ends, which lost 5 bases and 0 bases, there was a span of 11 bases. The V gene's germline CDR1 is MNHEY and CDR2 SMNVEV (reference sequence). The CDR3 totals 15 residues. DNA for the CDR3: TGTGCCAGCAGTCCCTCGGAAGTCTCCTACAATGAGCAGTTCTTC. Residues: CASSPSEVSYNEQFF.

This clonotype has at least ten counts. The rearrangement links TRBV12-3 or TRBV12-4 to TRBJ1-6; tentative D call: TRBD1 (5 bases). This CDR3 contains 14 residues. Trimming cost V 6 bases and J 5 bases, with 11 bases left between them. CDR3 residues: CASRATADNSPLHF. DNA of the CDR3: TGTGCCAGCAGAGCGACAGCCGATAATTCACCCCTCCACTTT.